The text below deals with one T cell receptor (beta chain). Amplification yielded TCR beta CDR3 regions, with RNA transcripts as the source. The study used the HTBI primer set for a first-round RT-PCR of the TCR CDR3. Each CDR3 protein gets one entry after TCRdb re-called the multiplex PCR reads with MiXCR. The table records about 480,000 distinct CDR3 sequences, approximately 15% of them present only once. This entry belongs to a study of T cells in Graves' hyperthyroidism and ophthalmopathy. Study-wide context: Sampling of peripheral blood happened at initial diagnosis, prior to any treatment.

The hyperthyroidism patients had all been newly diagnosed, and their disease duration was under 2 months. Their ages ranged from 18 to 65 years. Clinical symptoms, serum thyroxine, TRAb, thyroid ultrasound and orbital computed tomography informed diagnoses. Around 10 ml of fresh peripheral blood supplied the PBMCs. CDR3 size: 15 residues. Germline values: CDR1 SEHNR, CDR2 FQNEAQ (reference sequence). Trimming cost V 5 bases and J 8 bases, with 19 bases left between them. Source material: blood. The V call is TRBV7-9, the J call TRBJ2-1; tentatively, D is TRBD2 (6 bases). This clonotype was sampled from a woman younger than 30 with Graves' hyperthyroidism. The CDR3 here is CASSPGEVALDEQFF. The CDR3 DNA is TGTGCCAGCAGCCCCGGGGAGGTGGCGTTGGATGAGCAGTTCTTC.